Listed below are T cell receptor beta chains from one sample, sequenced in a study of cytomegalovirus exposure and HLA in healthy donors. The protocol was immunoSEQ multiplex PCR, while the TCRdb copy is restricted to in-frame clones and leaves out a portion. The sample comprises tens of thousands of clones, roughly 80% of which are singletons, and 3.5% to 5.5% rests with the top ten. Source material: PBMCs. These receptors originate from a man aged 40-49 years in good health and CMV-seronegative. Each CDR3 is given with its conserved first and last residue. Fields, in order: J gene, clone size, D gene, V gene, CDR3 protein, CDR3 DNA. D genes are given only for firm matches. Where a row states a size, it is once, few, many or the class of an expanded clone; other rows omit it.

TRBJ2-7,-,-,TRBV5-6,CASSAPRRRFYEQYF,TGTGCCAGCAGCGCCCCGAGAAGGCGGTTCTACGAGCAGTACTTC
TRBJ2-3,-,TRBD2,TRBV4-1,CASSQDSGRSGNTDTQYF,TGCGCCAGCAGCCAAGATAGCGGGAGAAGTGGTAACACAGATACGCAGTATTTT
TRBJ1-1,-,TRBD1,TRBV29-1,CSVGTGPTEAFF,TGCAGCGTTGGGACAGGGCCCACTGAAGCTTTCTTT
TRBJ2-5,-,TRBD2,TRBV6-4,CASSPLAGAQETQYF,TGTGCCAGCAGTCCGCTAGCGGGAGCGCAAGAGACCCAGTACTTC
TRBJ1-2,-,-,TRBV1,CTSSHRAPGGYGYTF,TGCACCAGCAGCCATCGGGCCCCCGGGGGATATGGCTACACCTTC
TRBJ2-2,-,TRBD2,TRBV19,CASRGLDMTGELFF,TGTGCCAGCCGGGGACTAGACATGACCGGGGAGCTGTTTTTT
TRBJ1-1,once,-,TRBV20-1,CSARRGREAFF,TGCAGTGCTAGACGGGGGAGAGAAGCTTTCTTT
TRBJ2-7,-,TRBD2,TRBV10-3,CAISELPPTGTSAYEQYF,TGTGCCATCAGTGAGTTACCTCCCACCGGGACTAGCGCCTACGAGCAGTACTTC
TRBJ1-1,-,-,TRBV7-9,CASSLAMNTEAFF,TGTGCCAGCAGCTTAGCCATGAACACTGAAGCTTTCTTT
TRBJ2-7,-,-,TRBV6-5,CASTSSGQGYEQYF,TGTGCCAGCACCTCTTCGGGACAAGGCTACGAGCAGTACTTC
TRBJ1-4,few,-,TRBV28,CASRMTGREKLFF,TGTGCCAGCAGAATGACAGGTCGTGAAAAACTGTTTTTT
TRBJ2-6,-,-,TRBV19,CASNLGGFGSGANVLTF,TGTGCCAGTAACCTAGGGGGTTTTGGCTCTGGGGCCAACGTCCTGACTTTC
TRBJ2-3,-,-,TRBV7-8,CASSYRTGQLDTQYF,TGTGCCAGCAGCTATCGTACCGGACAGCTAGATACGCAGTATTTT
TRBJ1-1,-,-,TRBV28,CASSPRYTEAFF,TGTGCCAGCAGTCCCCGTTACACTGAAGCTTTCTTT
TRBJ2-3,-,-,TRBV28,CASTTTTDTQYF,TGTGCCAGTACTACAACGACAGATACGCAGTATTTT
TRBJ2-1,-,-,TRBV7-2,CASSLPPGREQFF,TGTGCCAGCAGCCTCCCCCCAGGGCGTGAGCAGTTCTTC
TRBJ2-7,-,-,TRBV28,CASSLMGSYEQYF,TGTGCCAGCAGTTTAATGGGCAGCTACGAGCAGTACTTC
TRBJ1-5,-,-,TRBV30,CAWSVGSGGQPQHF,TGTGCCTGGAGTGTAGGGTCGGGAGGACAGCCCCAGCATTTT
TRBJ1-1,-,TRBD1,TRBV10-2,CASSDKGARVSTEAFF,TGCGCCAGCAGTGATAAGGGGGCCAGGGTCAGCACTGAAGCTTTCTTT
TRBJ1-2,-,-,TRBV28,CASSLVGQMHGYTF,TGTGCCAGCAGTTTGGTCGGACAGATGCATGGCTACACCTTC
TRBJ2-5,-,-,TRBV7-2,CASSQDIYGETQYF,TGTGCCAGCAGCCAGGACATTTATGGAGAGACCCAGTACTTC
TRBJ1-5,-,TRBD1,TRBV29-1,CSVGTGGAYQPQHF,TGCAGCGTAGGGACAGGGGGCGCGTATCAGCCCCAGCATTTT
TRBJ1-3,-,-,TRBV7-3,CASSPGVGNTIYF,TGTGCCAGCAGCCCAGGGGTTGGAAACACCATATATTTT
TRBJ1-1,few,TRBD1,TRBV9,CASSGSTGDLGTEAFF,TGTGCCAGCAGCGGATCGACAGGGGATTTGGGCACTGAAGCTTTCTTT
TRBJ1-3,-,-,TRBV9,CASSVSSSGNTIYF,TGTGCCAGCAGCGTATCGAGCTCCGGAAACACCATATATTTT
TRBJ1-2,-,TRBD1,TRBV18,CASSPPNDRDGYTF,TGTGCCAGCTCACCACCCAACGACAGGGATGGCTACACCTTC